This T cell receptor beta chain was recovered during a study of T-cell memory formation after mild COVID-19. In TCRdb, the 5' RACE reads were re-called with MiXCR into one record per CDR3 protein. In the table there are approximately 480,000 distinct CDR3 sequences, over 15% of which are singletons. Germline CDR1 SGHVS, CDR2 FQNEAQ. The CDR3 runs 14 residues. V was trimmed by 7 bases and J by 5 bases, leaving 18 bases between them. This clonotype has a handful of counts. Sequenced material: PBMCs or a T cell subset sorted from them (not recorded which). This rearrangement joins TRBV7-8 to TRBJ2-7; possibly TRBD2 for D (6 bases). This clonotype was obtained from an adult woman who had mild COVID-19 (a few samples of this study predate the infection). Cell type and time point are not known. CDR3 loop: CASTPRGWSNEQYF. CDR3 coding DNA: TGTGCCAGCACCCCCCGGGGGTGGAGCAACGAGCAGTACTTC.